These 18 T cell receptor beta chains share one sample of origin, sequenced in a study of beta chain features in type 1 diabetes. Study-level points and caveats: Shorter TCRB CDR3s, moderately but significantly so, marked every one of the four CD4+ subsets in Type 1 diabetes patients.

These TCRs' antigens remain unknown. The isolated RNA, all of it, was reverse transcribed, so expressed TCRB transcripts were what got sequenced. Data came from immunoSEQ multiplex PCR; TCRdb stores just in-frame clones and leaves some out. The table includes a few hundred thousand clones, roughly 14% detected once. The specimen sequenced was naive CD4+ T cells from blood. The receptors shown here come from a young woman with type 1 diabetes.

This clone was seen only a few times. This chain joins TRBV2 and TRBJ2-7; 8 nucleotides line up with TRBD2. Germline lookup yields CDR1 SNHLY and CDR2 FYNNEI. Trimming cost V 6 bases and J 5 bases; bases outside gene matches: 9. CDR3 length equals 14 residues. The CDR3 loop reads CASSVTGTRNEQYF. CDR3 nucleotides: TGTGCCAGCAGCGTTACCGGGACTAGAAACGAGCAGTACTTC.

This clone has just a few counts. The rearrangement joins TRBV14 to TRBJ2-1; 13 bases match TRBD2. Germline values: CDR1 SGHDN, CDR2 FVKESK. This CDR3 is 20 amino acids long. The junction had 13 bases not matched to a gene; V was cut back by 4 bases and J by 1 base. This CDR3 is CASSPLGKKTSGRSYNEQFF. The CDR3 DNA reads TGTGCCAGCAGCCCTCTGGGAAAAAAGACTAGCGGGAGGTCCTACAATGAGCAGTTCTTC.

This clone has only a few counts. The chain joins TRBV7-9 to TRBJ2-3; TRBD2 might be the D (6 bases). The CDR3 runs to 14 residues. Germline CDR1 SEHNR, CDR2 FQNEAQ (reference sequence). The V and J ends lost 5 bases and 9 bases respectively, with 18 bases between them. CDR3 sequence: CASSESRESRTQYF. The CDR3 DNA reads as TGTGCCAGCAGCGAGTCCCGGGAGAGTCGAACGCAGTATTTT.

This sequence joins TRBV7-9 and TRBJ1-2; TRBD1 is a possible D gene (6 bases). The CDR3 contains 15 residues. Trimming pared 1 base from V and 8 bases from J, leaving 17 bases between. CDR1 SEHNR and CDR2 FQNEAQ come from the germline V gene (reference sequence). The chain's CDR3 is CASSLDSTGLGGYTF. The CDR3 DNA reads as TGTGCCAGCAGCTTAGACAGTACAGGGCTCGGAGGCTACACCTTC.

The rearrangement links TRBV25-1 to TRBJ1-1; D may be TRBD1 (6 bases). The CDR3 length is 15 residues. V was shortened by 1 base and J by 0 bases, with 9 bases between the two germline ends. Germline CDR1 is MGHDK and CDR2 is SYGVNS. CDR3 DNA sequence: TGTGCCAGCAGTGAATTTAGGGGGTTGAACACTGAAGCTTTCTTT. Protein product: CASSEFRGLNTEAFF.

This chain joins TRBV14 and TRBJ2-6, with a possible D match to TRBD1 (6 bases). Germline CDR1 and CDR2: SGHDN and FVKESK. The CDR3 is 15 residues long. Trimming took off 2 bases at V and 2 bases at J, with 7 bases between the two ends. The DNA for the CDR3 is TGTGCCAGCAGCCAATACAGGGCTGGGGCCAACGTCCTGACTTTC. Its translation: CASSQYRAGANVLTF.

The sample holds a few counts of this clone. V is TRBV12-5 and J is TRBJ2-2; the D gene is possibly TRBD2 (6 bases). CDR1 is LGHNT, CDR2 FRNRAP, per germline. This CDR3 contains 15 residues. The V end was cut by 2 bases, the J end by 2 bases, with 9 bases between. The CDR3 coding sequence is TGTGCTAGTGGTTTGTTAGCGGCTAACACCGGGGAGCTGTTTTTT. Translating it yields CASGLLAANTGELFF.

This chain uses TRBV7-3 with TRBJ2-7; D gene uncertain. The germline V gene encodes CDR1 SGHTA and CDR2 FQGTGA. The CDR3 consists of 15 residues. The germline V and J ends were trimmed by 0 bases and 2 bases, with 11 bases remaining between them. The CDR3 reads CASSLTPAPAYEQYF. Written as DNA, the CDR3 is TGTGCCAGCAGCTTAACTCCAGCGCCGGCCTACGAGCAGTACTTC.

This rearrangement joins TRBV27 to TRBJ1-5; 7 bases align to TRBD1. Germline V CDR1 and CDR2: MNHEY, SMNVEV (reference sequence). With V trimmed by 5 bases and J by 7 bases, 8 bases remained unmatched. The CDR3 contains 14 residues. CDR3 nucleotides: TGTGCCAGCAGTCCCGACAGGGCCGGGCAGCCCCAGCATTTT. Amino acids: CASSPDRAGQPQHF.

The table lists this clone with a few counts. This chain links TRBV28 with TRBJ2-1, with D possibly being TRBD2 (5 bases). V shed 1 base and J shed 10 bases, with 14 bases lying between them. This CDR3 has 14 amino acids. Germline-derived CDR1 and CDR2 are MDHEN and SYDVKM. The CDR3 reads CASSLFPGYGEQFF. Written as DNA, the CDR3 is TGTGCCAGCAGTTTATTTCCGGGGTACGGCGAGCAGTTCTTC.

This chain joins TRBV6-5 and TRBJ2-3; TRBD2 is a possible D gene (6 bases). Germline V gives CDR1 MNHEY, CDR2 SVGAGI. The CDR3 is made up of 15 amino acids. Trimming left V 5 bases short and J 4 bases short, with 16 bases between. CDR3 DNA: TGTGCCAGCAGTGCTCGGGAGACGGCAGCAGATACGCAGTATTTT. Amino acids: CASSARETAADTQYF.

This clone was recorded a few times. J is TRBJ1-1 and V is TRBV7-2; D is possibly TRBD1 (6 bases). V was shortened by 5 bases and J by 5 bases, with 12 bases between the two germline ends. In germline, CDR1 is SGHTA, CDR2 FQGNSA. The CDR3 sequence is 13 residues long. CDR3 protein: CASSTRGGTEAFF. In DNA, the CDR3 is TGTGCCAGCAGCACTAGGGGGGGGACTGAAGCTTTCTTT.

The chain carries TRBV7-2 and TRBJ2-1; D is undetermined. The CDR3 has 14 amino acids. Germline-derived CDR1 and CDR2 are SGHTA and FQGNSA. Deletions cut 1 base from V and 3 bases from J, with 7 bases between. For the CDR3, the DNA is TGTGCCAGCAGCTTAGATGCAGGCTACAATGAGCAGTTCTTC. Protein sequence: CASSLDAGYNEQFF. Variable domain in full (rest from reference TRBV7-2 and TRBJ2-1): GAGVSQSPSNKVTEKGKDVELRCDPISGHTALYWYRQSLGQGLEFLIYFQGNSAPDKSGLPSDRFSAERTGGSVSTLTIQRTQQEDSAVYLCASSLDAGYNEQFFGPGTRLTVL.

This clone came up a few times. The rearrangement joins TRBV7-3 to TRBJ2-1; 13 bases agree with TRBD2. J lost 3 bases, V lost 5 bases, and 7 bases had no gene match. Germline V gives CDR1 SGHTA, CDR2 FQGTGA. The CDR3 sequence is 17 residues long. The CDR3, as DNA: TGTGCCAGCAGCCGGACTAGCGGGAGTCTAGACTACAATGAGCAGTTCTTC. Its translation: CASSRTSGSLDYNEQFF.

This CDR3 reads CASSQTGGPGYTF. Here the CDR3 DNA reads TGTGCCAGCAGCCAAACAGGTGGGCCCGGCTACACCTTC. V usage is TRBV7-9 and J usage is TRBJ1-2, with D maybe TRBD1 (5 bases). The germline V and J ends were trimmed by 5 bases and 8 bases, with 15 bases remaining between them. This CDR3 region has 13 residues. Looked up from germline, CDR1 is SEHNR and CDR2 is FQNEAQ (reference sequence).

The genes are TRBV14 and TRBJ2-7; 7 bases agree with TRBD2. CDR1 is SGHDN and CDR2 is FVKESK in the germline V gene. The junction had 6 bases not matched to a gene; V was cut back by 1 base and J by 0 bases. CDR3 size: 16 residues. The CDR3 here is CASSQGLAAGSYEQYF. The CDR3 coding sequence is TGTGCCAGCAGCCAAGGGCTAGCGGCGGGCTCCTACGAGCAGTACTTC.

J is TRBJ2-1 and V is TRBV5-1, with 8 bases matching TRBD2. The length of the CDR3 is 16 residues. Germline V gene sequence: CDR1 SGHRS, CDR2 YFSETQ. With V trimmed by 2 bases and J by 9 bases, 13 bases remained unmatched. The CDR3 protein is CASSLLAGQTRGEQFF. The CDR3 nucleotides are TGCGCCAGCAGCTTATTAGCGGGACAAACGAGGGGTGAGCAGTTCTTC.

This clone showed up just a few times. The V call is TRBV5-1, the J call TRBJ1-1, with 9 bases identical to TRBD1. CDR1 and CDR2 from the germline V gene are SGHRS and YFSETQ. The CDR3 consists of 15 residues. After removal of 3 bases from V and 5 bases from J, the junction contained 8 bases not matched to a gene. DNA of the CDR3: TGCGCCAGCAGCTGGGGGGACAGGGATAATACTGAAGCTTTCTTT. It codes for CASSWGDRDNTEAFF.